This TCR beta chain was sequenced during a study of regulatory T cells in long-lasting Graves disease. The germline gives CDR1 SGHVS, CDR2 FQNEAQ. The CDR3 consists of 13 residues. V dropped 1 base and J dropped 2 bases, with 6 bases sitting between them. Sample time point: newly diagnosed GD, antithyroid drugs for less than 3 months. Scientists built the TCR library using RNA that was extracted from PBMCs. Sequencing libraries for TCR beta were prepared with iRepertoire HTBI primers and Arm-PCR of CDR3 regions. TCRdb analysed the multiplex PCR reads with MiXCR anew, one entry per CDR3 protein. The sample shows hundreds of thousands of distinct CDR3 sequences, approximately 12% of them seen only once. This clonotype was recorded many times. These data also featured in a second study, about T cells in Graves' hyperthyroidism and ophthalmopathy. Per that paper: Graves' hyperthyroidism was deemed stable given no ophthalmopathy progression within 18 months. TCR CDR3 underwent first-round RT-PCR with the HTBI primer set.

The TCR was taken from a man aged 25-45 years with Graves disease. This sequence joins TRBV7-8 and TRBJ2-7; a weak D match, TRBD2 (5 bases). Sequencing used peripheral blood mononuclear cells (PBMCs), obtained at new diagnosis, from a patient treated with antithyroid drugs. CDR3 bases: TGTGCCAGCAGCTTAGAGCGGACCTACGAGCAGTACTTC. Residues: CASSLERTYEQYF.